This T cell receptor (beta chain) was recovered during a study of shared clonotypes between healthy human individuals. Study findings and constraints: Memory subsets generally showed smaller estimated richness than naive subsets did. Clonotypes which were not shared had lower generation probabilities than clonotypes that all four donors shared.

Only one count was recorded for this clone. No antigen is known for it. This CDR3 region has 13 residues. Germline CDR1 reads ENHRY; CDR2 reads SYGVKD. V dropped 11 bases and J dropped 3 bases, with 14 bases sitting between them. Measured with immunoSEQ multiplex PCR; TCRdb has only the in-frame clones, and not every one. The sample shows approximately 1,500,000 clones, about 98% of them seen only once. The clonotype originates from a man aged 25-40 years in good health. The sample consisted of naive CD4+ T cells sorted from blood. The subset is: CD45RA+ positively selected. This chain connects TRBV10-3 to TRBJ2-1, with a weak D call TRBD2 (6 bases). Here the CDR3 reads CAHRRGLYNEQFF. The CDR3 DNA reads as TGTGCCCATCGAAGGGGACTCTACAATGAGCAGTTCTTC.